The rows below give T cell receptor beta chains drawn from one sample of a study of vaccination and CD4 T cells after COVID-19. TCRdb ran MiXCR on the PCR reads and lists one entry per CDR3 protein. The repertoire holds nearly 25,000 distinct CDR3 sequences, with 30% as singletons. What these receptors recognize is not known. The sequencing here drew on CD4+ T cells from blood, cultured in vitro, taken about 7 months after SARS-CoV-2 vaccination. These receptor sequences come from a human donor who had recovered from COVID-19. Each CDR3 is given without its conserved first and last residue.

j_call v_call cdr3_aa
TRBJ2-7 TRBV7-9 ASSFQSEQY
TRBJ1-2 TRBV7-9 ATDRGDGYT
TRBJ2-1 TRBV28 ASSLLAGYNEQF
TRBJ2-7 TRBV20-1 SALSPSGPSYEQY
TRBJ2-3 TRBV20-1 SARDTDRGRADTQY
TRBJ2-1 TRBV15 ATSRTTSGRANNEQF
TRBJ1-2 TRBV19 ASNRGQPNYGYT
TRBJ2-3 TRBV7-4 ASSVDWRAGDTQY
TRBJ2-5 TRBV25-1 ASSEWGAETQY
TRBJ2-5 TRBV20-1 SAIPGGETQY
TRBJ1-2 TRBV7-9 ASSLGPQSYGYT
TRBJ2-5 TRBV7-6 ASSPPGLAGIETQY
TRBJ1-5 TRBV19 ASSIRGLGNQPQH
TRBJ1-2 TRBV6-4 ASSDGDGYGYT
TRBJ2-7 TRBV19 ASSRTSGRAYEQY
TRBJ2-5 TRBV11-2 ASSLLADYQETQY
TRBJ2-7 TRBV7-8 ASSNVGRGPLEQY
TRBJ1-1 TRBV7-8 ASSPRGVSGVNTEAF
TRBJ2-5 TRBV2 ASSRDRGVRETQY
TRBJ2-7 TRBV7-3 ASSHYSGTVYEQY
TRBJ2-3 TRBV5-4 ASSTREDTQY
TRBJ2-5 TRBV15 ATSRGDAGGYETQY
TRBJ1-5 TRBV4-1 ASSPEGTGRVQPQH
TRBJ2-7 TRBV6-5 ASSLQGRYYEQY
TRBJ2-7 TRBV28 ASTRTGLEQY
TRBJ1-1 TRBV2 ASSEVGSEAF
TRBJ2-1 TRBV28 ASRAGRTSSYNEQF
TRBJ2-3 TRBV20-1 SAPLAGDRTDTQY
TRBJ2-7 TRBV28 ASSFRVTLGVWSYEQY
TRBJ2-1 TRBV7-2 ASSPRGTSGNEQF
TRBJ2-1 TRBV24-1 ATSHPVTSGEQF
TRBJ2-1 TRBV20-1 SARGRAGGPYNEQF
TRBJ1-6 TRBV20-1 SARKPGQQWSPLH
TRBJ1-5 TRBV6-1 ASGQPNQPQH
TRBJ1-2 TRBV6-1 ASSVDRAGYT
TRBJ2-5 TRBV5-4 ASSAAGGPETQY
TRBJ2-7 TRBV7-2 ASSNYWAPGYFRYWQY
TRBJ1-1 TRBV20-1 SATTGTTEAF
TRBJ2-7 TRBV19 ASSTSGSSYEQY
TRBJ2-2 TRBV7-9 ASSLGRAGELF
TRBJ2-1 TRBV7-7 ASSLDPSGRSNEQF
TRBJ2-5 TRBV7-7 ASSLGGPETQY
TRBJ2-7 TRBV7-8 ASSLRGTPYEQY
TRBJ2-7 TRBV20-1 SARLIRGTLYEQY
TRBJ2-1 TRBV20-1 SAPRLAGSSYNEQF
TRBJ2-7 TRBV11-2 ASSLVRVGEQY
TRBJ2-2 TRBV6-1 ATTRGTGELF
TRBJ2-7 TRBV7-9 ASSLDYSYEQY
TRBJ2-3 TRBV2 ASSQRGGGPITDTQY
TRBJ2-7 TRBV12-3/TRBV12-4 ASRDRGEQY
TRBJ2-1 TRBV24-1 ATSDQRESTGEQF
TRBJ1-1 TRBV10-3 AISNWGNGVEAF
TRBJ1-1 TRBV27 ASSPIVRGGTEAF
TRBJ1-5 TRBV7-2 ASSFRGGAGNQPQH
TRBJ2-1 TRBV7-9 ASSLGLAGGHRSYNEQF